This TCR beta chain was obtained from a study of cytomegalovirus exposure and HLA in healthy donors. PCR amplification relied on 60 Vbeta primers (plus 13 Jbeta primers). Only in-frame clones appear in the TCRdb table, and some are missing; sequencing was by immunoSEQ multiplex PCR. The data hold more than 150,000 clones, with roughly 78% observed a single time. This CDR3 has 16 amino acids. CDR1 is KGHSH and CDR2 is LQKENI in the germline V gene. V was pared by 1 base and J by 2 bases, with 12 bases between. As concerns this clone: Its target is unknown.

Study-level findings and limits: Specificity of a few CMV-associated chains for CMV antigens was verified in vitro. Later analysis demonstrated an association between a missense DCLRE1C variant and TCR beta V- and J-gene trimming.

This sequence originates from a woman in her 30s in good health and CMV-seronegative. The specimen was PBMCs. This chain links TRBV18 with TRBJ1-3, with D perhaps TRBD1 (5 bases). CDR3 loop: CASSPLEEGPGNTIYF. For the CDR3, the DNA is TGTGCCAGCTCACCACTTGAGGAGGGACCTGGAAACACCATATATTTT.